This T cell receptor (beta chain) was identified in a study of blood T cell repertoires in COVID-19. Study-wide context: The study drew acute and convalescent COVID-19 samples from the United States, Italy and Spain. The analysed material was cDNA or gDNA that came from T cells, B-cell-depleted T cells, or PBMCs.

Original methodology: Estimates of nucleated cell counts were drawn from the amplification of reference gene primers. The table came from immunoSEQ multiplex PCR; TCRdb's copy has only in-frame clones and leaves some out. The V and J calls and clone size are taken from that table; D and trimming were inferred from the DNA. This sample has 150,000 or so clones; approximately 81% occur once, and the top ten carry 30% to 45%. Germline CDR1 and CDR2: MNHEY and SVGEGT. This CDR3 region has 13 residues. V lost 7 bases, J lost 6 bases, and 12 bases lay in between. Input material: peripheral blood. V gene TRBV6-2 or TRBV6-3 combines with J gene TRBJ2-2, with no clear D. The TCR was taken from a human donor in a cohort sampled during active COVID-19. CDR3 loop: CASTPRPPGELFF. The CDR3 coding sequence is TGTGCCAGCACCCCGCGGCCCCCCGGGGAGCTGTTTTTT.